These 32 T cell receptor beta chains share one sample of origin, sequenced in a study of blood T cell repertoires in COVID-19. The method was immunoSEQ multiplex PCR; TCRdb's version includes in-frame clones alone and lacks a portion of them. The table records some 350,000 clones, roughly 90% of them present only once. The sequencing input was peripheral blood. The receptors were sampled from a woman aged 30 to 39 with COVID-19, enrolled during active disease.

The chain links TRBV5-6 to TRBJ2-2; unclear D gene. Trimming cost V 0 bases and J 4 bases, with 4 bases left between them. The CDR3 totals 13 residues. CDR1 is SGHDT and CDR2 is YYEEEE in the germline V gene. The CDR3 DNA reads as TGTGCCAGCAGCTTGGGAGGCACCGGGGAGCTGTTTTTT. This translates into CASSLGGTGELFF.

The rearrangement links TRBV6-6 to TRBJ1-5, with TRBD1 as a possible D gene (5 bases). Germline CDR1 MNHNY, CDR2 SVGAGI (reference sequence). The CDR3 extends over 14 amino acids. V was shortened by 6 bases and J by 1 base, with 10 bases between the two germline ends. This CDR3 reads CASREGVSNQPQHF. The DNA of the CDR3 is TGTGCCAGCAGGGAAGGGGTGAGCAATCAGCCCCAGCATTTT.

This rearrangement joins TRBV10-1 to TRBJ2-7, with D perhaps matching TRBD1 (5 bases). The CDR3 consists of 13 residues. The ends were cut back, 3 bases at V and 6 bases at J, with 12 bases in the middle. Looked up from germline, CDR1 is WNHNN and CDR2 is SYGVQD (reference sequence). Here the CDR3 reads CASSEGRGSEQYV. CDR3 coding DNA: TGCGCCAGCAGTGAAGGTAGGGGTAGCGAGCAGTACGTC.

The CDR3 coding sequence is TGTGCCAGCAGAGACAGGGGTAAGGGCGAGACCCAGTACTTC. It is translated as CASRDRGKGETQYF. The chain has TRBV27 and TRBJ2-5; 8 bases align to TRBD1. The junction had 8 bases not matched to a gene; V was cut back by 6 bases and J by 5 bases. The germline V gene has CDR1 MNHEY and CDR2 SMNVEV (reference sequence). The CDR3 extends over 14 amino acids.

The chain recombines TRBV10-2 with TRBJ2-7; D is undetermined. Germline V gene sequence: CDR1 WSHSY, CDR2 SAAADI. The V end was cut by 4 bases, the J end by 0 bases, with 10 bases between. This CDR3 spans 14 amino acids. DNA of the CDR3: TGCGCCAGCAGTGCTATTAGGAGCTCCTACGAGCAGTACGTC. Its protein product is CASSAIRSSYEQYV.

The chain recombines TRBV2 with TRBJ2-7, with 7 bases aligning to TRBD2. Germline trimming cut 1 base from V and 3 bases from J; bases unmatched to any gene: 6. The germline gives CDR1 SNHLY, CDR2 FYNNEI. This CDR3 comprises 15 residues. CDR3 in amino acids: CASSEGVASGYEQYV. CDR3 DNA: TGTGCCAGCAGTGAAGGGGTTGCTAGCGGCTACGAGCAGTACGTC.

The chain links TRBV15 to TRBJ2-5; 12 bases are shared with TRBD1. Germline V gene lookup returns CDR1 LNHNV and CDR2 YYDKDF (reference sequence). Germline trimming cut 0 bases from V and 5 bases from J; bases unmatched to any gene: 7. The CDR3 covers 17 residues. The CDR3 is CATSRDKGTGGSETQYF. The DNA for the CDR3 is TGTGCCACCAGCAGAGATAAGGGGACAGGGGGCAGCGAGACCCAGTACTTC.

This sequence joins TRBV19 and TRBJ2-5, with TRBD2 as a possible D gene (5 bases). The germline V gene encodes CDR1 LNHDA and CDR2 SQIVND (reference sequence). The CDR3 has 11 amino acids. V shed 6 bases and J shed 4 bases, with 6 bases lying between them. The CDR3 DNA is TGTGCCAGTAGAAGCGGAGAGACCCAGTACTTC. It codes for CASRSGETQYF.

This clone was observed a single time. A junction end diverges from the germline sequence, so it may reflect a read error. The sample has other DNA sequences that encode this CDR3 too. This chain joins TRBV24-1 and TRBJ2-2, with D possibly matching TRBD1 (6 bases). Per the germline V gene, CDR1 is KGHDR and CDR2 is SFDVKD. This CDR3 has 11 residues. The CDR3 spells CAIGDTGELFF. The CDR3 DNA is TGTGCCATCGGGGACACCGGGGAACTGTTTTTT.

The chain carries TRBV19 and TRBJ2-5, with D possibly being TRBD2 (6 bases). The germline V gene encodes CDR1 LNHDA and CDR2 SQIVND (reference sequence). The CDR3 length is 14 residues. The ends were cut back, 5 bases at V and 1 base at J, with 11 bases in the middle. The CDR3 loop reads CASSAASVQETQYF. DNA for the CDR3: TGTGCCAGTAGTGCGGCTAGCGTCCAAGAGACCCAGTACTTC.

Turning to this clone: Other DNA sequences of this sample code for an identical CDR3. V and J are TRBV7-2 and TRBJ1-1; D gene uncertain. Trimming left V 5 bases short and J 6 bases short, with 7 bases between. The length of the CDR3 is 11 residues. Per germline, CDR1 SGHTA and CDR2 FQGNSA. This CDR3 is CASSLRAEAFF. DNA of the CDR3: TGTGCCAGCAGCCTTCGAGCTGAAGCTTTCTTT.

This clone showed up just a few times. The chain has TRBV4-3 and TRBJ2-3, with TRBD2 matching over 10 bases. Trimming removed 6 bases from V and 5 bases from J; junction bases left unmatched: 17. Germline lookup yields CDR1 LGHNA and CDR2 YSLEER. The CDR3 has 18 amino acids. The CDR3 region has the DNA TGCGCCAGCAGAAGCCACCTCGTAGCGGGAGGTGGAGGAGATACGCAGTATTTT. This translates into CASRSHLVAGGGGDTQYF.

The chain is built from TRBV5-1 and TRBJ1-2; the D gene is possibly TRBD1 (6 bases). The CDR3 has 14 residues. Germline CDR1 and CDR2: SGHRS and YFSETQ. The V gene lost 3 bases and the J gene lost 14 bases, with 23 bases spanning the gap. CDR3 DNA: TGCGCCAGCAGCTCCCAGACAGGACAGCCTTTCGGGACCTTC. As protein: CASSSQTGQPFGTF.

The chain employs TRBV6-5 and TRBJ2-1; 8 bases align to TRBD2. CDR1 MNHEY and CDR2 SVGAGI come from the germline V gene. The V and J ends lost 0 bases and 8 bases, in that order; junction bases with no gene match: 6. This CDR3 has 15 residues. The DNA of the CDR3 is TGTGCCAGCAGTTACTCGCGGGGGGCGCGAGATGAGCAGTTCTTC. The encoded protein is CASSYSRGARDEQFF.

The rearrangement uses TRBV15 and TRBJ1-2; D is perhaps TRBD1 (6 bases). The CDR3 sequence is 16 residues long. Looked up from germline, CDR1 is LNHNV and CDR2 is YYDKDF (reference sequence). V lost 3 bases, J lost 1 base, and 15 bases lay in between. CDR3 in DNA: TGTGCCACCAGCAGGGTCGGGACAACATATAACTATGGCTACACCTTC. Its protein product is CATSRVGTTYNYGYTF. The full variable domain, rest sourced from reference TRBV15 and TRBJ1-2, is DAMVIQNPRYQVTQFGKPVTLSCSQTLNHNVMYWYQQKSSQAPKLLFHYYDKDFNNEADTPDNFQSRRPNTSFCFLDIRSPGLGDTAMYLCATSRVGTTYNYGYTFGSGTRLTVV.

This sequence joins TRBV12-3 or TRBV12-4 and TRBJ2-7, with no clear D. The CDR3 runs to 13 residues. Deletions cut 8 bases from V and 2 bases from J, with 13 bases between. The CDR3: CASFPPRTYEQYV. The CDR3 DNA follows: TGTGCCAGCTTTCCACCCAGGACCTACGAGCAGTACGTC.

V is TRBV6-6 and J is TRBJ2-7; possible D gene TRBD1, 5 bases. The CDR3 contains 14 residues. From germline, CDR1 is MNHNY and CDR2 SVGAGI (reference sequence). Between the trimmed V and J ends, which lost 3 bases and 2 bases, there was a span of 11 bases. The CDR3 sequence is CASSYKQGPYEQYV. The CDR3, as DNA: TGTGCCAGCAGTTATAAGCAGGGCCCCTACGAGCAGTACGTC.

This chain joins TRBV23-1 and TRBJ2-7; no firm D call. TRBV23-1 belongs to the ORF category, with a function that is uncertain. The CDR3 runs 14 residues. V shed 1 base and J shed 3 bases, with 10 bases lying between them. The CDR3 reads CASSQWCRHYEQYF. In DNA form, the CDR3 reads TGCGCCAGCAGTCAATGGTGCCGACACTACGAGCAGTACTTC.

The V call is TRBV19, the J call TRBJ1-2; TRBD1 matches 8 bases. This CDR3 contains 16 residues. Trimming took 3 bases from V and 8 from J; bases not matched to a gene: 14. Germline values: CDR1 LNHDA, CDR2 SQIVND (reference sequence). The CDR3 protein is CASSMGQAALVGGYTF. In nucleotides, the CDR3 is TGTGCCAGTAGTATGGGACAGGCCGCCCTAGTTGGAGGCTACACCTTC.

The chain uses TRBV6-2 or TRBV6-3 and TRBJ2-7; D might be TRBD2 (6 bases). This CDR3 contains 15 residues. Trimming took 2 bases from V and 0 from J, leaving 11 bases between them. Germline assignment: CDR1 MNHEY and CDR2 SVGEGT. The CDR3 DNA sequence: TGTGCCAGCAGTTACGGGCGGGGAAGCTCCTACGAGCAGTACTTC. Translating gives CASSYGRGSSYEQYF.

The chain joins TRBV28 to TRBJ1-4; D might be TRBD1 (5 bases). The germline V gene encodes CDR1 MDHEN and CDR2 SYDVKM. The V end lost 5 bases, the J end lost 8 bases, and 9 bases lay between the germline ends. The CDR3 loop spans 12 amino acids. The CDR3 here is CASSPRGEKLFF. CDR3 nucleotides: TGTGCCAGCAGTCCGCGGGGGGAAAAACTGTTTTTT. Using reference TRBV28 and TRBJ1-4 for the parts outside the CDR3, the full variable domain is DVKVTQSSRYLVKRTGEKVFLECVQDMDHENMFWYRQDPGLGLRLIYFSYDVKMKEKGDIPEGYSVSREKKERFSLILESASTNQTSMYLCASSPRGEKLFFGSGTQLSVL.

V and J are TRBV11-3 and TRBJ1-1; D might be TRBD1 (5 bases). This CDR3 spans 17 amino acids. Germline CDR1 reads SGHNT; CDR2 reads YENEEA. The germline V and J ends were trimmed by 2 bases and 3 bases, with 19 bases remaining between them. In DNA, the CDR3 is TGTGCCAGCAGCTTAACCCTCCCCAGGGTTCCCGACACTGAAGCTTTCTTT. Protein product: CASSLTLPRVPDTEAFF.

The CDR3 is CASSQGRRGQGTSGGYNEQFF. The CDR3 region has the DNA TGCGCCAGCAGTCAGGGGAGGAGGGGGCAGGGGACTAGCGGTGGCTACAATGAGCAGTTCTTC. This chain links TRBV23-1 with TRBJ2-1; 11 bases agree with TRBD2. TRBV23-1 is identified as an open reading frame with a role that is uncertain. The trim removed 3 bases at V and 3 bases at J, leaving 19 bases unmatched. The CDR3 is made up of 21 amino acids.

The J gene is TRBJ2-3, the V gene TRBV7-2; D gene uncertain. V was pared by 5 bases and J by 5 bases, with 11 bases between. The CDR3 spans 13 residues. The V gene's germline CDR1 is SGHTA and CDR2 FQGNSA. The chain's CDR3 is CASSTRPGDTQYF. The CDR3 nucleotides are TGTGCCAGCAGCACTCGACCAGGAGATACGCAGTATTTT.

CDR3 protein: CASSEEWTVGNSPLHF. The CDR3 DNA sequence: TGTGCCAGCAGTGAAGAGTGGACAGTGGGGAATTCACCCCTCCACTTT. The chain couples TRBV2 to TRBJ1-6, with a weak D call TRBD1 (6 bases). The germline CDR1 and CDR2 sequences are SNHLY and FYNNEI. There are 16 residues in the CDR3. Trimming left V 1 base short and J 7 bases short, with 14 bases between.

The sample holds a few counts of this clone. The V and J genes are TRBV10-3 and TRBJ2-7, with 11 positions matching TRBD2. V trimming: 3 bases; J trimming: 0 bases; junction bases outside the gene matches: 10. Looked up from germline, CDR1 is ENHRY and CDR2 is SYGVKD. This CDR3 is 18 amino acids long. CDR3 in DNA: TGTGCCATCAGTGAAGGCCGGACTAGCGGGCCTATCTCCTACGAGCAGTACTTC. Its protein product is CAISEGRTSGPISYEQYF.

This chain uses TRBV6-5 with TRBJ1-6, with D perhaps TRBD1 (6 bases). The V end lost 5 bases, the J end lost 12 bases, and 20 bases lay between the germline ends. Germline V gene lookup returns CDR1 MNHEY and CDR2 SVGAGI. The CDR3 is made up of 15 amino acids. CDR3 in amino acids: CASSPRRGGQVPLHF. The CDR3 DNA reads TGTGCCAGCAGTCCCCGGAGGGGGGGGCAGGTACCCCTCCACTTT.

The chain uses TRBV7-2 and TRBJ2-3; no reliable D call. The germline V gene encodes CDR1 SGHTA and CDR2 FQGNSA. The CDR3 consists of 15 residues. Trimming removed 1 base from V and 1 base from J, with 9 bases in between. The CDR3 here is CASSLVDFRTDTQYF. CDR3 bases: TGTGCCAGCAGCTTAGTCGACTTTCGCACAGATACGCAGTATTTT.

This clone was seen a single time. J is TRBJ2-3 and V is TRBV6-2 or TRBV6-3, with 9 bases that match TRBD1. J gave up 3 bases and V 2 bases, and 3 bases lay outside the gene matches. The germline V gene has CDR1 MNHEY and CDR2 SVGEGT. CDR3 length: 15 amino acids. The CDR3 here is CASSYPGQGTDTQYF. CDR3 bases: TGTGCCAGCAGTTACCCGGGACAGGGTACAGATACGCAGTATTTT.

The chain joins TRBV6-5 to TRBJ2-1; D is ambiguous. The germline V gene has CDR1 MNHEY and CDR2 SVGAGI. V was pared by 6 bases and J by 4 bases, with 13 bases between. CDR3 length: 14 residues. CDR3 coding DNA: TGTGCCAGCAGGCCCTTTACCCTATACAATGAGCAGTTCTTC. It encodes CASRPFTLYNEQFF.

V is TRBV9 and J is TRBJ2-1; possible D gene TRBD2, 6 bases. The CDR3 runs 14 residues. Trimming pared 1 base from V and 9 bases from J, leaving 14 bases between. Germline loops: CDR1 SGDLS, CDR2 YYNGEE. CDR3 DNA sequence: TGTGCCAGCAGCGTACAAAGGGACTCCCTTGAGCAGTTCTTC. Its translation: CASSVQRDSLEQFF. Full variable domain (missing parts from reference TRBV9 and TRBJ2-1): DSGVTQTPKHLITATGQRVTLRCSPRSGDLSVYWYQQSLDQGLQFLIQYYNGEERAKGNILERFSAQQFPDLHSELNLSSLELGDSALYFCASSVQRDSLEQFFGPGTRLTVL.

V gene TRBV6-5 combines with J gene TRBJ1-1; possibly TRBD1 for D (5 bases). This CDR3 spans 12 amino acids. With 11 bases removed from V and 3 bases from J, the gap between germline ends came to 13 bases. The V gene's germline CDR1 is MNHEY and CDR2 SVGAGI. The CDR3 loop reads CAAGGAYTEAFF. The CDR3 coding sequence is TGTGCCGCGGGGGGAGCCTACACTGAAGCTTTCTTT.